This TCR beta chain was observed in a study of cytomegalovirus exposure and HLA in healthy donors. PCR was performed using 60 Vbeta and 13 Jbeta primers. Libraries were prepared by immunoSEQ multiplex PCR; TCRdb keeps only in-frame clonotypes and omits some of them. Among tens of thousands of clones listed, approximately 70% were seen once. CDR3 size: 15 residues. V was clipped by 1 base and J by 0 bases; unmatched bases: 3. The V gene's germline CDR1 is MNHNS and CDR2 SASEGT. The V gene is TRBV6-1, the J gene TRBJ2-7; 7 bases agree with TRBD1. This receptor was taken from a man aged 40-49 years in good health and CMV-seropositive. The specimen was PBMCs. CDR3 protein: CASSEVGQSSYEQYF. CDR3 in DNA: TGTGCCAGCAGTGAAGTGGGACAGTCCTCCTACGAGCAGTACTTC.